These 28 T cell receptor beta chains came from one sample sequenced in a study of beta chain features in type 1 diabetes. Overall study results and limits: For Type 1 diabetes patients, all four CD4+ subsets carried TCRB CDR3s that were moderately but significantly shorter.

Their antigens are not known. The whole isolated RNA underwent reverse transcription, so sequencing captured expressed TCRB transcripts. Method: immunoSEQ multiplex PCR; TCRdb's copy keeps in-frame clones and lacks some. Here the sample spans 200,000 to 300,000 clones, roughly 13% being singletons. Sequenced sample: naive CD4+ T cells from blood. The receptors originated from a man under 40 with type 1 diabetes.

This CDR3 reads CASTTGGYEQYF. Here the CDR3 DNA reads TGTGCCAGTACGACAGGGGGCTACGAGCAGTACTTC. V usage is TRBV28 and J usage is TRBJ2-7; TRBD1 agrees at 9 bases. The junction had 3 bases not matched to a gene; V was cut back by 9 bases and J by 3 bases. The CDR3 runs to 12 residues. Looked up from germline, CDR1 is MDHEN and CDR2 is SYDVKM.

The V gene is TRBV6-1, the J gene TRBJ2-3, with a possible D match to TRBD2 (6 bases). Trimming removed 3 bases at V and 6 bases at J, with 13 bases between. The CDR3 covers 14 residues. In germline, CDR1 is MNHNS, CDR2 SASEGT. The CDR3 is CASSEGRRGDTQYF. For the CDR3, the DNA is TGTGCCAGCAGTGAGGGGCGCCGGGGGGATACGCAGTATTTT.

Only a few counts were recorded for this clone. The V call is TRBV19, the J call TRBJ1-5; weak D call: TRBD1 (5 bases). Germline V gene sequence: CDR1 LNHDA, CDR2 SQIVND (reference sequence). V lost 8 bases, J lost 7 bases, and 15 bases lay in between. The length of the CDR3 is 13 residues. The CDR3 region is CASRQQSGQPQHF. CDR3 in DNA: TGTGCCAGTCGACAGCAATCAGGGCAGCCCCAGCATTTT. The full variable domain, completed using reference TRBV19 and TRBJ1-5, is DGGITQSPKYLFRKEGQNVTLSCEQNLNHDAMYWYRQDPGQGLRLIYYSQIVNDFQKGDIAEGYSVSREKKESFPLTVTSAQKNPTAFYLCASRQQSGQPQHFGDGTRLSIL.

In this sample, this clone turned up a few times. V usage is TRBV7-2 and J usage is TRBJ2-3; 9 nucleotides match TRBD1. Germline V gene sequence: CDR1 SGHTA, CDR2 FQGNSA. There are 15 residues in the CDR3. Losses at the gene ends were 5 bases for V and 0 bases for J; bases not matched to a gene: 3. CDR3 sequence reads: CASSPGTGSTDTQYF. The CDR3 bases are TGTGCCAGCAGCCCCGGGACAGGGAGCACAGATACGCAGTATTTT.

DNA for the CDR3: TGCGCCAGCAGCTTGGTGCCAGGGGGCCACGAGCAGTACTTC. It specifies CASSLVPGGHEQYF. This chain joins TRBV5-1 and TRBJ2-7; TRBD1 matches at 8 bases. Trimming at V came to 0 bases and at J to 5 bases, leaving 4 bases not matched to a gene. The CDR3 consists of 14 residues. CDR1 and CDR2 from the germline V gene are SGHRS and YFSETQ.

V usage is TRBV6-5 and J usage is TRBJ1-1; TRBD1 is a possible D gene (6 bases). Per germline, CDR1 MNHEY and CDR2 SVGAGI. With 0 bases removed from V and 8 bases from J, the gap between germline ends came to 16 bases. The CDR3 is made up of 15 amino acids. The chain's CDR3 is CASSYSRGGVVEAFF. In DNA, the CDR3 is TGTGCCAGCAGTTACTCGAGAGGGGGGGTGGTGGAAGCTTTCTTT.

The gene calls are TRBV5-1 and TRBJ2-3; possibly TRBD2 for D (5 bases). CDR1 is SGHRS, CDR2 YFSETQ, per germline. The V end lost 7 bases, the J end lost 0 bases, and 18 bases lay between the germline ends. The CDR3 consists of 16 residues. CDR3 region: CASGVDPPGSTDTQYF. The CDR3 DNA follows: TGCGCCAGCGGAGTGGACCCACCGGGGAGCACAGATACGCAGTATTTT.

The chain recombines TRBV11-2 with TRBJ2-5, with D uncertain. Germline V gene sequence: CDR1 SGHAT, CDR2 FQNNGV. The CDR3 spans 17 residues. With 1 base removed from V and 4 bases from J, the gap between germline ends came to 19 bases. The CDR3 spells CASSLGRVQLLPETQYF. CDR3 nucleotides: TGTGCCAGCAGCTTAGGACGAGTACAGCTCCTTCCAGAGACCCAGTACTTC. Combining the CDR3 with reference TRBV11-2 and TRBJ2-5 gives the whole variable domain EAGVAQSPRYKIIEKRQSVAFWCNPISGHATLYWYQQILGQGPKLLIQFQNNGVVDDSQLPKDRFSAERLKGVDSTLKIQPAKLEDSAVYLCASSLGRVQLLPETQYFGPGTRLLVL.

The chain uses TRBV7-9 and TRBJ1-6, with D unclear. The CDR3 runs to 14 residues. Looked up from germline, CDR1 is SEHNR and CDR2 is FQNEAQ (reference sequence). The V end was cut by 4 bases, the J end by 8 bases, with 12 bases between. DNA for the CDR3: TGTGCCAGCAGCTCGAAGGGAGATCATTCACCCCTCCACTTT. It specifies CASSSKGDHSPLHF.

The V gene is TRBV30, the J gene TRBJ2-2; no clear D gene. The CDR3 contains 13 residues. Germline-derived CDR1 and CDR2 are GTSNPN and SVGIG (reference sequence). Trimming pared 5 bases from V and 1 base from J, leaving 8 bases between. This CDR3 is CAWDFQNTGELFF. CDR3 sequence (DNA): TGTGCCTGGGACTTCCAGAACACCGGGGAGCTGTTTTTT.

There are a few counts of this clone. The chain employs TRBV6-5 and TRBJ2-5, with 11 bases identical to TRBD2. The CDR3 is made up of 16 amino acids. From germline, CDR1 is MNHEY and CDR2 SVGAGI. V dropped 4 bases and J dropped 1; count of bases not matched to a gene: 5. CDR3 in amino acids: CASSFQLAGAQETQYF. The CDR3 DNA reads as TGTGCCAGCAGTTTCCAACTAGCGGGGGCCCAAGAGACCCAGTACTTC.

The chain is built from TRBV9 and TRBJ2-3, with unresolved D. This CDR3 has 13 residues. Germline CDR1 and CDR2: SGDLS and YYNGEE. Trimming removed 5 bases from V and 1 base from J, with 8 bases in between. The CDR3 sequence: CASRPTGTDTQYF. The CDR3 DNA sequence: TGTGCCAGCAGACCAACTGGCACAGATACGCAGTATTTT.

The V and J genes are TRBV14 and TRBJ1-1; D gene unclear. The germline gives CDR1 SGHDN, CDR2 FVKESK. The CDR3 loop spans 15 amino acids. Trimming left V 4 bases short and J 3 bases short, with 15 bases between. The CDR3 loop is CASSPLGLEDTEAFF. CDR3 bases: TGTGCCAGCAGCCCCTTGGGCCTGGAGGACACTGAAGCTTTCTTT. Filled out from reference TRBV14 and TRBJ1-1, the complete variable domain reads EAGVTQFPSHSVIEKGQTVTLRCDPISGHDNLYWYRRVMGKEIKFLLHFVKESKQDESGMPNNRFLAERTGGTYSTLKVQPAELEDSGVYFCASSPLGLEDTEAFFGQGTRLTVV.

The rearrangement links TRBV5-1 to TRBJ2-3; D might be TRBD2 (6 bases). In germline, CDR1 is SGHRS, CDR2 YFSETQ. CDR3 size: 15 residues. V dropped 4 bases and J dropped 2 bases, with 14 bases sitting between them. The CDR3 DNA reads TGCGCCAGCAGCGGCCCAGCGGGCTACACAGATACGCAGTATTTT. Residues: CASSGPAGYTDTQYF.

The CDR3 loop reads CASSHRDKQSDTDTQYF. CDR3 sequence (DNA): TGTGCCAGCAGCCATCGAGACAAACAATCAGACACAGATACGCAGTATTTT. This chain uses TRBV4-2 with TRBJ2-3; D ambiguous. Germline assignment: CDR1 LGHNA and CDR2 YNFKEQ. V was cut by 3 bases and J by 2 bases, with 18 bases left in between. The CDR3 covers 17 residues.

This chain uses TRBV2 with TRBJ2-7, with 9 bases aligning to TRBD2. Trimming cost V 2 bases and J 7 bases; bases outside gene matches: 0. CDR1 and CDR2 from the germline V gene are SNHLY and FYNNEI. This CDR3 is built from 12 residues. The CDR3 DNA is TGTGCCAGCAGTGAAAGCGGGGGGGAGCAGTACTTC. Translation gives CASSESGGEQYF.

In its sample, this clone was seen a few times. V gene TRBV5-1 combines with J gene TRBJ2-1, with D unresolved. Germline V gene sequence: CDR1 SGHRS, CDR2 YFSETQ. The CDR3 covers 15 residues. V lost 0 bases to trimming and J lost 1 base, with 8 bases between them. The CDR3 protein is CASSLGLDSYNEQFF. Here the CDR3 DNA reads TGCGCCAGCAGCTTGGGGCTAGATTCCTACAATGAGCAGTTCTTC.

The rearrangement uses TRBV5-1 and TRBJ1-4, with 7 bases lining up with TRBD1. In germline, CDR1 is SGHRS, CDR2 YFSETQ. The J segment lost 6 bases and the V segment lost 4 bases, leaving 9 bases of the junction unmatched. The CDR3 extends over 15 amino acids. CDR3 bases: TGCGCCAGCAGCCAACAGACAGGGCTAGATGAAAAACTGTTTTTT. Protein product: CASSQQTGLDEKLFF.

The V and J genes are TRBV6-6 and TRBJ2-5; no firm D call. Trimming pared 6 bases from V and 4 bases from J, leaving 12 bases between. CDR3 length: 13 residues. Germline V gives CDR1 MNHNY, CDR2 SVGAGI (reference sequence). CDR3 loop: CASSELGGETQYF. Here the CDR3 DNA reads TGTGCCAGCAGCGAGCTAGGTGGAGAGACCCAGTACTTC.

This clone has only a few counts. V and J are TRBV2 and TRBJ1-4; D is perhaps TRBD1 (5 bases). This CDR3 has 14 residues. V was clipped by 7 bases and J by 4 bases, with 13 bases between them. Germline CDR1 SNHLY, CDR2 FYNNEI. CDR3 region: CASTDSDNNEKLFF. Here the CDR3 DNA reads TGTGCCAGCACAGACAGCGACAATAATGAAAAACTGTTTTTT.

This clone was seen more than once but under ten times. This sequence joins TRBV7-2 and TRBJ2-7; TRBD2 agrees at 8 bases. Losses at the gene ends were 5 bases for V and 5 bases for J; bases not matched to a gene: 5. The CDR3 sequence is 13 residues long. The germline gives CDR1 SGHTA, CDR2 FQGNSA. CDR3 bases: TGTGCCAGCAGCCCAGGACTAGCTAACGAGCAGTACTTC. As protein: CASSPGLANEQYF.

The sample holds a few counts of this clone. The chain carries TRBV10-3 and TRBJ2-7; 9 bases are shared with TRBD2. V trimming: 6 bases; J trimming: 5 bases; junction bases outside the gene matches: 8. The CDR3 runs to 14 residues. Germline lookup yields CDR1 ENHRY and CDR2 SYGVKD. CDR3 protein: CAIRSGGLRNEQYF. The CDR3 region has the DNA TGTGCCATCAGAAGCGGGGGGCTCCGGAACGAGCAGTACTTC.

This clone was picked up a small number of times. This chain connects TRBV7-9 to TRBJ2-6, with 8 bases aligning to TRBD1. Germline V gene data show CDR1 as SEHNR and CDR2 as FQNEAQ (reference sequence). The CDR3 is 18 amino acids. Trimming took 4 bases from V and 1 from J; bases not matched to a gene: 9. The CDR3 DNA reads as TGTGCCAGCAGCTCCCAAGGACAGGGTGGGTCTGGGGCCAACGTCCTGACTTTC. This encodes CASSSQGQGGSGANVLTF.

This clone was seen more than once but under ten times. J is TRBJ2-5 and V is TRBV12-5; D gene unclear. CDR1 is LGHNT, CDR2 FRNRAP, per germline. The CDR3 is made up of 12 amino acids. Trimming cost V 1 base and J 3 bases, with 3 bases left between them. The CDR3 is CASGLAEETQYF. The CDR3, as DNA: TGTGCTAGTGGTTTGGCCGAAGAGACCCAGTACTTC.

This clone was detected a few times. The DNA of the CDR3 is TGTGCCAGCTCACCACCGGGACAGCCGAACACCGGGGAGCTGTTTTTT. It translates to CASSPPGQPNTGELFF. This sequence joins TRBV18 and TRBJ2-2; 7 bases match TRBD1. The germline CDR1 and CDR2 sequences are KGHSH and LQKENI. V lost 0 bases, J lost 0 bases, and 1 base stayed unmatched. This CDR3 is 16 amino acids long.

A note on this clone: Other DNA sequences from this sample encode an identical CDR3 as well. The chain uses TRBV5-1 and TRBJ2-5; D ambiguous. The ends were cut back, 2 bases at V and 1 base at J, with 3 bases in the middle. Germline assignment: CDR1 SGHRS and CDR2 YFSETQ. The CDR3 sequence is 12 residues long. The CDR3 loop reads CASSFLQETQYF. CDR3 in DNA: TGCGCCAGCAGCTTCCTCCAAGAGACCCAGTACTTC.

The rearrangement links TRBV7-9 to TRBJ1-6; TRBD1 matches 9 bases. Trimming cost V 5 bases and J 5 bases; bases outside gene matches: 7. The CDR3 covers 16 residues. Per the germline V gene, CDR1 is SEHNR and CDR2 is FQNEAQ (reference sequence). CDR3 nucleotides: TGTGCCAGCAGCCAACAGGGGGCGCTGAATAATTCACCCCTCCACTTT. This translates into CASSQQGALNNSPLHF.

V usage is TRBV5-1 and J usage is TRBJ2-7; 7 bases line up with TRBD1. Germline CDR1 is SGHRS and CDR2 is YFSETQ. The CDR3 runs 15 residues. Trimming at V came to 0 bases and at J to 1 base, leaving 4 bases not matched to a gene. The chain's CDR3 is CASSLEGDSSYEQYF. The CDR3 DNA is TGCGCCAGCAGCTTGGAGGGGGACAGTTCCTACGAGCAGTACTTC.